Below, 27 T cell receptor beta chains from the same sample are listed, as sequenced in a study of T cell repertoires in cytomegalovirus infection. TCRdb recomputed calls from the reads with MiXCR, one row per CDR3 protein. The sample holds 290,000 or so distinct CDR3 sequences, about a quarter seen once. Sequencing was performed on PBMCs. These receptors all stem from a human donor in good health (CMV status not recorded). Some clones in this sample may be carry-over from other donors' samples.

V is TRBV5-1 and J is TRBJ2-7; D is unresolved. Germline loops: CDR1 SGHRS, CDR2 YFSETQ. CDR3 length: 14 amino acids. Trimming stripped 1 base from V and 3 bases from J, with 11 bases between. In nucleotides, the CDR3 is TGCGCCAGCAGCTTGCCCACAGTCGACTACGAGCAGTACTTC. It is translated as CASSLPTVDYEQYF.

The rearrangement joins TRBV6-2 or TRBV6-3 to TRBJ2-2; TRBD2 aligns across 8 bases. CDR3 length: 17 residues. J lost 7 bases, V lost 0 bases, and 10 bases had no gene match. Germline CDR1 reads MNHEY; CDR2 reads SVGEGT. The CDR3: CASSYSYKREIVGELFF. The DNA for the CDR3 is TGTGCCAGCAGTTACTCGTATAAGCGGGAGATCGTCGGGGAGCTGTTTTTT.

This chain uses TRBV6-5 with TRBJ1-1; D is ambiguous. There are 15 residues in the CDR3. The V end was cut by 2 bases, the J end by 5 bases, with 15 bases between. Looked up from germline, CDR1 is MNHEY and CDR2 is SVGAGI. CDR3 protein: CASSYIKEGSTEAFF. CDR3 DNA sequence: TGTGCCAGCAGTTACATAAAGGAGGGAAGTACTGAAGCTTTCTTT.

This clonotype has more than one count but fewer than ten. V usage is TRBV7-9 and J usage is TRBJ2-2; 7 bases map to TRBD1. V lost 5 bases to trimming and J lost 5 bases; unmatched junction nucleotides: 14. In germline, CDR1 is SEHNR, CDR2 FQNEAQ (reference sequence). The CDR3 totals 17 residues. For the CDR3, the DNA is TGTGCCAGCAGCCTTACCGACAGGGCCGACTATACCGGGGAGCTGTTTTTT. Translating gives CASSLTDRADYTGELFF. Full variable domain (rest looked up from reference TRBV7-9 and TRBJ2-2): DTGVSQNPRHKITKRGQNVTFRCDPISEHNRLYWYRQTLGQGPEFLTYFQNEAQLEKSRLLSDRFSAERPKGSFSTLEIQRTEQGDSAMYLCASSLTDRADYTGELFFGEGSRLTVL.

The chain joins TRBV28 to TRBJ2-1, with D unresolved. The ends were cut back, 6 bases at V and 5 bases at J, with 11 bases in the middle. CDR1 and CDR2 (germline): MDHEN, SYDVKM. The CDR3 has 13 residues. The CDR3 DNA sequence: TGTGCCAGCAGGTCCCACCGGGACAATGAGCAGTTCTTC. Its translation is CASRSHRDNEQFF. Filled out from reference TRBV28 and TRBJ2-1, the complete variable domain reads DVKVTQSSRYLVKRTGEKVFLECVQDMDHENMFWYRQDPGLGLRLIYFSYDVKMKEKGDIPEGYSVSREKKERFSLILESASTNQTSMYLCASRSHRDNEQFFGPGTRLTVL.

V is TRBV2 and J is TRBJ2-7, with D perhaps matching TRBD1 (5 bases). Between the trimmed V and J ends, which lost 4 bases and 1 base, there was a span of 11 bases. The CDR3 consists of 14 residues. CDR1 and CDR2 from the germline V gene are SNHLY and FYNNEI. This chain's CDR3 is CASSVIQGSYEQYF. The CDR3 DNA reads TGTGCCAGCAGTGTAATCCAGGGTTCCTACGAGCAGTACTTC.

This clonotype was seen many times. In nucleotides, the CDR3 is TGTGCCAGCAGTGACGCGGCTTGGGGGGAGACCCAGTACTTC. Protein product: CASSDAAWGETQYF. The V gene is TRBV25-1, the J gene TRBJ2-5; D may match TRBD1 or TRBD2 (5 bases each). Trimming removed 3 bases from V and 5 bases from J, with 13 bases in between. The CDR3 consists of 14 residues. The germline gives CDR1 MGHDK, CDR2 SYGVNS.

This clonotype was seen many times. The chain uses TRBV27 and TRBJ2-1, with D perhaps matching TRBD1 or TRBD2 (5 bases each). This CDR3 has 13 amino acids. CDR1 and CDR2 (germline): MNHEY, SMNVEV (reference sequence). V was trimmed by 4 bases and J by 5 bases, leaving 9 bases between them. CDR3 protein: CASSWDQNNEQFF. The CDR3 DNA is TGTGCCAGCAGTTGGGACCAAAACAATGAGCAGTTCTTC.

The V call is TRBV4-3, the J call TRBJ2-2; TRBD2 might be the D (5 bases). With 3 bases removed from V and 8 bases from J, the gap between germline ends came to 13 bases. Germline V gene sequence: CDR1 LGHNA, CDR2 YSLEER. This CDR3 spans 14 amino acids. The CDR3 region has the DNA TGCGCCAGCAGCCAGAGGGCGAAGACTGGGGAGCTGTTTTTT. Encoded protein: CASSQRAKTGELFF.

V gene TRBV6-5 combines with J gene TRBJ1-5, with D unclear. Germline-derived CDR1 and CDR2 are MNHEY and SVGAGI. The CDR3 extends over 16 amino acids. V dropped 5 bases and J dropped 2 bases, with 16 bases sitting between them. DNA for the CDR3: TGTGCCAGCAGTCGTACTTCAGTGGACGGCAATCAGCCCCAGCATTTT. It codes for CASSRTSVDGNQPQHF.

This clonotype was observed many times. The chain uses TRBV4-1 and TRBJ1-2, with no clear D. The V gene's germline CDR1 is MGHRA and CDR2 YSYEKL. V gave up 4 bases and J gave up 0 bases, with 12 bases separating them. The CDR3 covers 15 residues. The CDR3, as DNA: TGCGCCAGCAGCCCGGCCGAGGGTGCTAACTATGGCTACACCTTC. Residues: CASSPAEGANYGYTF.

This rearrangement joins TRBV5-1 to TRBJ1-5, with D possibly TRBD1 on 5 matching bases. Trimming took off 0 bases at V and 6 bases at J, with 10 bases between the two ends. The CDR3 is 14 amino acids. The germline V gene has CDR1 SGHRS and CDR2 YFSETQ. CDR3 coding DNA: TGCGCCAGCAGCTTGGAGGCAGGGCTTCAGCCCCAGCATTTT. Protein: CASSLEAGLQPQHF.

The V gene is TRBV5-1, the J gene TRBJ2-5, with a possible D match to TRBD1 (6 bases). Germline loops: CDR1 SGHRS, CDR2 YFSETQ. V was shortened by 4 bases and J by 2 bases, with 9 bases between the two germline ends. The CDR3 runs to 13 residues. The CDR3 DNA reads TGCGCCAGCAGCCACGGACAGCAAGAGACCCAGTACTTC. Its protein product is CASSHGQQETQYF.

The rearrangement uses TRBV5-1 and TRBJ1-5, with TRBD1 as a possible D gene (6 bases). Trimming cost V 0 bases and J 7 bases, with 17 bases left between them. Per the germline V gene, CDR1 is SGHRS and CDR2 is YFSETQ. This CDR3 comprises 16 residues. CDR3 protein: CASSLGFSGEGQPQHF. DNA for the CDR3: TGCGCCAGCAGCTTGGGTTTTTCAGGGGAGGGGCAGCCCCAGCATTTT.

In its sample, this clonotype was seen many times. The chain recombines TRBV7-2 with TRBJ1-5; tentatively, D is TRBD1 (5 bases). The ends were cut back, 5 bases at V and 7 bases at J, with 18 bases in the middle. CDR1 is SGHTA and CDR2 is FQGNSA in the germline V gene. CDR3 length: 15 residues. The CDR3 nucleotides are TGTGCCAGCAGCCCCTTAGGACAAAGCCGACAGCCCCAGCATTTT. It codes for CASSPLGQSRQPQHF.

The genes are TRBV7-6 and TRBJ2-7; TRBD1 matches 12 bases. The V gene end was trimmed by 4 bases and the J gene end by 3 bases; junction bases not matched to a gene: 4. The CDR3 is made up of 15 amino acids. CDR1 SGHVS and CDR2 FNYEAQ come from the germline V gene. In DNA, the CDR3 is TGTGCCAGCAGCTCGGGACAGGGGGCCGTCTACGAGCAGTACTTC. Translated, it gives CASSSGQGAVYEQYF.

There are a few counts of this clonotype. The genes are TRBV6-2 or TRBV6-3 and TRBJ2-1; 11 nucleotides agree with TRBD1. V lost 4 bases and J lost 8; bases outside the gene matches: 7. Germline CDR1 MNHEY, CDR2 SVGEGT. The CDR3 has 15 amino acids. This CDR3 reads CASSSWGQGVDEQFF. Here the CDR3 DNA reads TGTGCCAGCAGTTCCTGGGGACAGGGGGTCGATGAGCAGTTCTTC.

This clonotype was seen repeatedly, ten times or more. The rearrangement uses TRBV7-2 and TRBJ1-6; 7 nucleotides align to TRBD1. Losses at the gene ends were 5 bases for V and 10 bases for J; bases not matched to a gene: 14. The germline V gene encodes CDR1 SGHTA and CDR2 FQGNSA. This CDR3 has 16 residues. The CDR3 sequence: CASSTQQGILDSPLHF. The DNA for the CDR3 is TGTGCCAGCAGCACGCAACAGGGGATACTAGACTCACCCCTCCACTTT. Supplemented by reference TRBV7-2 and TRBJ1-6, the full variable domain reads GAGVSQSPSNKVTEKGKDVELRCDPISGHTALYWYRQSLGQGLEFLIYFQGNSAPDKSGLPSDRFSAERTGGSVSTLTIQRTQQEDSAVYLCASSTQQGILDSPLHFGNGTRLTVT.

This clonotype showed up just a few times. The gene calls are TRBV19 and TRBJ2-5, with 7 bases aligning to TRBD2. This CDR3 comprises 14 residues. After removal of 5 bases from V and 2 bases from J, the junction contained 5 bases not matched to a gene. Germline V gene data show CDR1 as LNHDA and CDR2 as SQIVND (reference sequence). The CDR3: CASSLGLEQETQYF. Written as DNA, the CDR3 is TGTGCCAGTAGTCTCGGACTAGAACAAGAGACCCAGTACTTC.

This clonotype appeared a few times. The chain links TRBV28 to TRBJ1-2; D gene uncertain. The germline gives CDR1 MDHEN, CDR2 SYDVKM. The CDR3 runs 14 residues. Between the trimmed V and J ends, which lost 6 bases and 4 bases, there was a span of 15 bases. CDR3 sequence: CASRTRARPYGYTF. In DNA, the CDR3 is TGTGCCAGCAGAACAAGGGCGCGTCCCTATGGCTACACCTTC.

This clonotype was seen many times. The chain has TRBV3-1 and TRBJ2-7; either TRBD1 or TRBD2 may supply D (6 bases each). The CDR3 runs to 14 residues. V dropped 4 bases and J dropped 0 bases, with 10 bases sitting between them. In germline, CDR1 is LGHDT, CDR2 YNNKEL (reference sequence). CDR3 in DNA: TGTGCCAGCAGCCCGCCGGGGGCCTCCTACGAGCAGTACTTC. Translating gives CASSPPGASYEQYF.

In its sample, this clonotype was seen many times. The chain couples TRBV28 to TRBJ2-1, with TRBD2 identical over 9 bases. Germline V lookup: CDR1 MDHEN, CDR2 SYDVKM. This CDR3 has 15 amino acids. The V gene end was trimmed by 5 bases and the J gene end by 4 bases; junction bases not matched to a gene: 6. CDR3 nucleotides: TGTGCCAGCAGTGAACTGACTAGCGGTTACAATGAGCAGTTCTTC. The encoded protein is CASSELTSGYNEQFF.

This clonotype occurred many times. The rearrangement joins TRBV12-5 to TRBJ1-2; TRBD1 is a possible D gene (6 bases). The CDR3 has 13 residues. Trimming left V 9 bases short and J 4 bases short, with 15 bases between. CDR1 is LGHNT, CDR2 FRNRAP, per germline. CDR3 nucleotides: TGTGCTAGCCCGGACAGCACATTCTATGGCTACACCTTC. Its protein is CASPDSTFYGYTF.

The gene calls are TRBV6-8 and TRBJ2-1, with 8 bases fitting TRBD2. Germline trimming cut 6 bases from V and 5 bases from J; bases unmatched to any gene: 15. The germline V gene has CDR1 MNHGY and CDR2 SAAAGT. CDR3 size: 17 residues. In DNA, the CDR3 is TGTGCCAGCAGCCAAAAAGGATCGGGAGGGCCGCACAATGAGCAGTTCTTC. Translating it yields CASSQKGSGGPHNEQFF.

A word on this clonotype: Compared with germline, one end of the junction differs, possibly owing to a read error. The V and J genes are TRBV6-2 or TRBV6-3 and TRBJ2-5; 9 bases fit TRBD1. Germline assignment: CDR1 MNHEY and CDR2 SVGEGT. The CDR3 is 14 amino acids. CDR3 in amino acids: CASNYRGLSETQYF. As DNA, the CDR3 is TGTGCCAGCAATTACAGGGGGCTATCGGAGACCCAGTACTTC.

This clonotype was seen ten or more times. The rearrangement joins TRBV7-2 to TRBJ1-2; D is unresolved. CDR1 is SGHTA, CDR2 FQGNSA, per germline. V dropped 3 bases and J dropped 4 bases, with 12 bases sitting between them. This CDR3 is built from 14 residues. The CDR3 sequence: CASSLGANSYGYTF. As DNA, the CDR3 is TGTGCCAGCAGCTTGGGAGCCAATAGCTATGGCTACACCTTC.

Details on this clonotype: A read error may explain this, as a much larger clone is one base away. The chain combines TRBV12-3 or TRBV12-4 with TRBJ1-2; D unresolved. The length of the CDR3 is 13 residues. V lost 6 bases to trimming and J lost 5 bases, with 13 bases between them. The CDR3 DNA follows: TGTGCCAGCAGATTTGACATCGAGTATGGCTACACCTTC. Translation: CASRFDIEYGYTF.